This T cell receptor (beta chain) was retrieved from a study of OX40 agonist ivuxolimab in advanced cancers. About the study: Dose-escalation cases comprised hepatocellular carcinoma, melanoma, renal cell or head and neck cancer. Study-wide results and caveats: Fewer expanded clones were found on average in CD4+ than in CD8+ T cells. Partly responding patients at 0.1-3.0 mg/kg showed some of the smallest clonal expansion.

Concerning this clone: The target antigen is unknown.

J was trimmed by 5 bases and V by 1 base; bases with no gene match: 1. Germline V lookup: CDR1 SGHNT, CDR2 YENEEA. There are 15 residues in the CDR3. Sequencing used immunoSEQ multiplex PCR; TCRdb keeps in-frame clones, though not all of them. This table has 50,000 to 70,000 clones, about 86% appearing once. This sequence joins TRBV11-3 and TRBJ2-3; TRBD2 agrees at 12 bases. This clonotype was obtained from an adult with an advanced solid tumor such as melanoma, head and neck, liver or kidney cancer. Sequences were derived from CD4+ or CD8+ T cells sorted from blood, sampled in a trial of the OX40 agonist ivuxolimab. CDR3: CASSLGLAGVDTQYF. The DNA of the CDR3 is TGTGCCAGCAGCTTAGGACTAGCGGGGGTAGATACGCAGTATTTT.